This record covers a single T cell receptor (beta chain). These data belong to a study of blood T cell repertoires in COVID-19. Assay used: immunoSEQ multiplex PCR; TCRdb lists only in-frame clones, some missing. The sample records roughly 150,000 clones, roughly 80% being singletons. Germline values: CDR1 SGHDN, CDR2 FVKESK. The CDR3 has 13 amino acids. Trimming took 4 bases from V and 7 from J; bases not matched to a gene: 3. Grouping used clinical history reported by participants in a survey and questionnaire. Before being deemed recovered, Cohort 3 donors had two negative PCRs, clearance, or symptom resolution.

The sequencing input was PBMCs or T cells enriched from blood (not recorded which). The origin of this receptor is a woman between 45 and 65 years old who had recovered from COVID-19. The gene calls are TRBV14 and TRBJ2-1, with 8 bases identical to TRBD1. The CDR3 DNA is TGTGCCAGCAGCCTACAGGGGGAAAATGAGCAGTTCTTC. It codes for CASSLQGENEQFF. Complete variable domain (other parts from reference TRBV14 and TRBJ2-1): EAGVTQFPSHSVIEKGQTVTLRCDPISGHDNLYWYRRVMGKEIKFLLHFVKESKQDESGMPNNRFLAERTGGTYSTLKVQPAELEDSGVYFCASSLQGENEQFFGPGTRLTVL.